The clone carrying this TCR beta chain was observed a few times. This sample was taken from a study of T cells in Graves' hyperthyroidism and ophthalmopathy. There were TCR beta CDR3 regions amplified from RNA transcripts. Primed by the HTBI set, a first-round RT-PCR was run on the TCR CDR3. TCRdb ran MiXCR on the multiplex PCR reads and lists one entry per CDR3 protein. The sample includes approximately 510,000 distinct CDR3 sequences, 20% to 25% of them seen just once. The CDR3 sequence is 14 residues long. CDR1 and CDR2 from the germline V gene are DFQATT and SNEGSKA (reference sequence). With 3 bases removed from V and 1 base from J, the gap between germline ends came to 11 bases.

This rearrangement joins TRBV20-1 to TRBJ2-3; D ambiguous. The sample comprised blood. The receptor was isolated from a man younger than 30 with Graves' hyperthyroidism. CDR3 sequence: CSARDPLGTDTQYF. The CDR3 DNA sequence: TGCAGTGCTAGGGACCCCTTGGGCACAGATACGCAGTATTTT.